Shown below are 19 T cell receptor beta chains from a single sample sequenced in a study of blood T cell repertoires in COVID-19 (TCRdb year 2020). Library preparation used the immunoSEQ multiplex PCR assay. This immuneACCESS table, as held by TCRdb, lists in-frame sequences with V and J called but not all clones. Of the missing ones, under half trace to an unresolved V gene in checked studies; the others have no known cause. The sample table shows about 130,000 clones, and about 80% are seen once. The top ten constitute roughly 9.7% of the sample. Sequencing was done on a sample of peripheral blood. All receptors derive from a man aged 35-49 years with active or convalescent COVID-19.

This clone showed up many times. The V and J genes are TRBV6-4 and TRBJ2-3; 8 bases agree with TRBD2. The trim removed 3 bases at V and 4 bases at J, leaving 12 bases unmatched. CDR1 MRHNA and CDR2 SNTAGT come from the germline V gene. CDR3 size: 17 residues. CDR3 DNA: TGTGCCAGCAGTGAAATGCCCCCGGGGGGGGCCGCAGATACGCAGTATTTT. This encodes CASSEMPPGGAADTQYF.

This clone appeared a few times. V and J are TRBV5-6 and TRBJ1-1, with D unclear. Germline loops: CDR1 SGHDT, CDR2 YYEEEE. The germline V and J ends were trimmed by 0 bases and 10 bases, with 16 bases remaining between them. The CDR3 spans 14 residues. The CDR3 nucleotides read TGTGCCAGCAGCTTGGCGGGGAATTCTTTACGAGCTTTCTTT. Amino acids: CASSLAGNSLRAFF. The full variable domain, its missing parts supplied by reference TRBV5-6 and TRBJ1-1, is DAGVTQSPTHLIKTRGQQVTLRCSPKSGHDTVSWYQQALGQGPQFIFQYYEEEERQRGNFPDRFSGHQFPNYSSELNVNALLLGDSALYLCASSLAGNSLRAFFGQGTRLTVV.

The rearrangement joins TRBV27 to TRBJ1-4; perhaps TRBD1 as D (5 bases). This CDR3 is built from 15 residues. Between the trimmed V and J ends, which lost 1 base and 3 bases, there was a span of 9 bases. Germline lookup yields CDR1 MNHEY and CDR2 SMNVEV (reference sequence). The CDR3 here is CASSLLDRPNEKLFF. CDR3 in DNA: TGTGCCAGCAGTTTATTAGACAGACCTAATGAAAAACTGTTTTTT.

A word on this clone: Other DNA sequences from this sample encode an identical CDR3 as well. CDR3 coding DNA: TGCGCCAGCAGCTTGGGGCGGGGGGCGAGTTCACCCCTCCACTTT. Translated: CASSLGRGASSPLHF. V gene TRBV5-1 combines with J gene TRBJ1-6; TRBD1 might be the D (6 bases). The CDR3 loop spans 15 amino acids. The V end lost 0 bases, the J end lost 9 bases, and 13 bases lay between the germline ends. CDR1 is SGHRS and CDR2 is YFSETQ in the germline V gene.

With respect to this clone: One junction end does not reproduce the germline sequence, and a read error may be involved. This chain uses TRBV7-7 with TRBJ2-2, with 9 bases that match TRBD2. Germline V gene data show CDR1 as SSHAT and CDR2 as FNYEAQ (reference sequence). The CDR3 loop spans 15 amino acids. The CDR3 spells CASSLLAGDAGELFF. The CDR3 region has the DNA TGTGCTAGCAGCCTGTTAGCGGGGGATGCCGGGGAGCTGTTTTTT. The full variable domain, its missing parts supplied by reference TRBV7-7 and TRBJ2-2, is GAGVSQSPRYKVTKRGQDVTLRCDPISSHATLYWYQQALGQGPEFLTYFNYEAQPDKSGLPSDRFSAERPEGSISTLTIQRTEQRDSAMYRCASSLLAGDAGELFFGEGSRLTVL.

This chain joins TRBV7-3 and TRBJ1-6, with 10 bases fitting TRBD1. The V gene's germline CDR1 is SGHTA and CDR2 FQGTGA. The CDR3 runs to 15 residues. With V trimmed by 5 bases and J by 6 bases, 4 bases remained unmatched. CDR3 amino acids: CASSLGTGVNSPLHF. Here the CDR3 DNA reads TGTGCCAGCAGCCTCGGGACAGGGGTTAATTCACCCCTCCACTTT.

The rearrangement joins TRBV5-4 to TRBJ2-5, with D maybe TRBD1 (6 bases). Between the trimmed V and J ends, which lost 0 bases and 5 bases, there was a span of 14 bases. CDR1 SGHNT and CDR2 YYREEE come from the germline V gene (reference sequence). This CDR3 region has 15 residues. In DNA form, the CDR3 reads TGTGCCAGCAGCTTGGGTCAAGGGACATCGGAGACCCAGTACTTC. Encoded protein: CASSLGQGTSETQYF.

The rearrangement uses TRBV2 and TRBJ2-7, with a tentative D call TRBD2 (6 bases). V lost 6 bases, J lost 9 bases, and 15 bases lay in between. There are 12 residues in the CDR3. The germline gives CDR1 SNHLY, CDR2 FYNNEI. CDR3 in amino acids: CASRGGVLGQYF. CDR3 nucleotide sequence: TGTGCCAGCAGGGGAGGCGTACTCGGGCAGTACTTC.

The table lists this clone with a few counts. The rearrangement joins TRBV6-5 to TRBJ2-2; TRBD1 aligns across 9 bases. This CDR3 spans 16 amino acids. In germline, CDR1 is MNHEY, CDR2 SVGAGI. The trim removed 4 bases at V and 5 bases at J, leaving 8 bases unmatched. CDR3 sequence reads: CASSFIGTGWTGELFF. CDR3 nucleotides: TGTGCCAGCAGTTTCATAGGGACAGGGTGGACCGGGGAGCTGTTTTTT.

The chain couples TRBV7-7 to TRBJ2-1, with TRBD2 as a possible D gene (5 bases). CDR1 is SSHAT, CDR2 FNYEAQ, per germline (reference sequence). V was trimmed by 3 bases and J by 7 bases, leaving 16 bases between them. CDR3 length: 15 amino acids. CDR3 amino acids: CASSFGTGPGNEQFF. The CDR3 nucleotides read TGTGCCAGCAGCTTTGGTACTGGCCCGGGGAATGAGCAGTTCTTC.

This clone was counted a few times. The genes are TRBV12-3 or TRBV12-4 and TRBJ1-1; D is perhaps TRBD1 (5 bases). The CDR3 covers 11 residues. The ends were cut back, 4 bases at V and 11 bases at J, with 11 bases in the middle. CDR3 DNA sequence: TGTGCCAGCAGTTCGACAGTCAGTGCTTTCTTT. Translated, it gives CASSSTVSAFF.

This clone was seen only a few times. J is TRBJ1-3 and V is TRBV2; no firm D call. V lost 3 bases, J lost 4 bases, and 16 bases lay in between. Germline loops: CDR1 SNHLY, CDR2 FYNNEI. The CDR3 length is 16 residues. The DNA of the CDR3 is TGTGCCAGCAGTGATGGTTCACGGCCAGGCGGAAACACCATATATTTT. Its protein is CASSDGSRPGGNTIYF.

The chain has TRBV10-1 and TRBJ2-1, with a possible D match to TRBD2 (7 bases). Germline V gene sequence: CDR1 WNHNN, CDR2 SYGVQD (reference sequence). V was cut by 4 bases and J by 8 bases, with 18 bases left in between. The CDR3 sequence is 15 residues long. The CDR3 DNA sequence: TGCGCCAGCAGTGCCGGGGGCCTTGGGAGGGATGAGCAGTTCTTC. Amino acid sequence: CASSAGGLGRDEQFF.

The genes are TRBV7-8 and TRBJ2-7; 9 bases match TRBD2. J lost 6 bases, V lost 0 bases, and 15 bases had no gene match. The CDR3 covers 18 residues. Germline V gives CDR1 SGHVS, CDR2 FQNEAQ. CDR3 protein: CASSLAGFSRGGAGEQYF. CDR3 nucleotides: TGTGCCAGCAGCTTAGCAGGGTTTTCTCGCGGGGGGGCGGGCGAGCAGTACTTC.

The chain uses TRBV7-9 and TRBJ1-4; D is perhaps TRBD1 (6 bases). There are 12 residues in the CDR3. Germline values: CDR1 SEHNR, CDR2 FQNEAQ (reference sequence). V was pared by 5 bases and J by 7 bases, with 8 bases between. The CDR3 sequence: CASSRDIEKLFF. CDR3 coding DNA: TGTGCCAGCAGCCGGGACATTGAAAAACTGTTTTTT.

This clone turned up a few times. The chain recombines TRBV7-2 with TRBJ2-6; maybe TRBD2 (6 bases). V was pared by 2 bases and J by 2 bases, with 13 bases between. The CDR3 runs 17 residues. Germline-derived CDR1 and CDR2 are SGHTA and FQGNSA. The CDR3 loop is CASSLQFGTAGANVLTF. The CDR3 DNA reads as TGTGCCAGCAGCTTACAATTCGGGACTGCTGGGGCCAACGTCCTGACTTTC. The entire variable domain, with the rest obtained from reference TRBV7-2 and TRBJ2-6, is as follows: GAGVSQSPSNKVTEKGKDVELRCDPISGHTALYWYRQSLGQGLEFLIYFQGNSAPDKSGLPSDRFSAERTGGSVSTLTIQRTQQEDSAVYLCASSLQFGTAGANVLTFGAGSRLTVL.

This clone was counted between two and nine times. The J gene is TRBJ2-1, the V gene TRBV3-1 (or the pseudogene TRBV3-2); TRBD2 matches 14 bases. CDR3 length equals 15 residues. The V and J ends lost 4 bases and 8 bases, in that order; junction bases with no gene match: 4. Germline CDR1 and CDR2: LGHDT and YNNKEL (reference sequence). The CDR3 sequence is CASSRQTSGGDEQFF. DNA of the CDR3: TGTGCCAGCAGCCGGCAGACTAGCGGGGGGGATGAGCAGTTCTTC.

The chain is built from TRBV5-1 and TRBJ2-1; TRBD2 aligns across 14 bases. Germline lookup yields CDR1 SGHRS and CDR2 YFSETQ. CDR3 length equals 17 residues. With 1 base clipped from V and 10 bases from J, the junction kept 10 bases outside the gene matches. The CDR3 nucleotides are TGCGCCAGCAGCTTGACCGGGACTAGCGGGGGCAGTGAGGAGCAGTTCTTC. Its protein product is CASSLTGTSGGSEEQFF.

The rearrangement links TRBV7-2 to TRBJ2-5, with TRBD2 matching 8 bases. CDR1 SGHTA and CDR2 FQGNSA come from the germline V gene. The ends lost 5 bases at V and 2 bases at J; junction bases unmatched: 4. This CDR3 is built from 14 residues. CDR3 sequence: CASSLQRGQETQYF. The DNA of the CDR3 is TGTGCCAGCAGCCTCCAGCGGGGGCAAGAGACCCAGTACTTC.